This T cell receptor (beta chain) is drawn from a study of CD8+ T cells in alopecia areata. Once RNA had been extracted, it was reverse transcribed into cDNA to act as the sequencing template. TCRdb's copy holds only in-frame clones and misses some; the assay was immunoSEQ multiplex PCR. This table has some 100,000 clones, 50% to 75% appearing once. The study's findings and limits: There was only one nonresponder, so it was unclear how baseline CD8+ expansion relates to response.

As to this clone: What it recognizes is unknown.

Treatment defined: oral pan-JAK inhibitor, 5-10 mg twice daily. It was from alopecia areata patients that lesional scalp punch biopsies and peripheral blood were collected. The source material was CD8+ T cells sorted from blood, sampled at week 4, from a patient treated with tofacitinib. The sequence derives from a human donor with alopecia areata.

The CDR3 loop is CASSLDGGGVEQYF. The DNA of the CDR3 is TGTGCCAGCAGCTTGGACGGAGGAGGGGTCGAGCAGTACTTC. V is TRBV5-4 and J is TRBJ2-7; D possibly corresponds to TRBD2 (6 bases). Trimming removed 0 bases at V and 6 bases at J, with 13 bases between. CDR3 length: 14 amino acids. CDR1 SGHNT and CDR2 YYREEE come from the germline V gene (reference sequence).